Listed below are T cell receptor beta chains from one sample, sequenced in a study of cytomegalovirus exposure and HLA in healthy donors. Method: immunoSEQ multiplex PCR; TCRdb's copy keeps in-frame clones and lacks some. The table records about 120,000 clones, nearly 90% of them present only once. Material for sequencing was PBMCs. All receptors derive from a woman between 18 and 30 years old in good health and CMV-seronegative. Both conserved end residues are part of each CDR3. The D gene is left open where the match is weak. Only some rows state a clone size, as once, few, many or a class for expanded clones.

size	V	J	D	CDR3	DNA
.	TRBV18	TRBJ1-2	.	CASSPGNGGGYTF	TGTGCCAGCTCACCAGGTAACGGCGGTGGCTACACCTTC
.	TRBV7-9	TRBJ1-1	.	CASSLSSYTEAFF	TGTGCCAGCAGCTTGAGTAGTTACACTGAAGCTTTCTTT
.	TRBV9	TRBJ2-5	TRBD2	CASSSRGGATGTQYF	TGTGCCAGCAGCTCCCGGGGGGGCGCAACGGGGACCCAGTACTTC
.	TRBV6-5	TRBJ1-4	TRBD1	CASSYITGDEKLFF	TGTGCCAGCAGTTACATCACAGGGGATGAAAAACTGTTTTTT
.	TRBV12-5	TRBJ2-1	.	CASGLDLLAEANEQFF	TGTGCTAGTGGTTTGGATTTGCTAGCCGAAGCGAATGAGCAGTTCTTC
.	TRBV19	TRBJ1-2	.	CASTGKNYGYTF	TGTGCCAGTACAGGGAAAAACTATGGCTACACCTTC
.	TRBV6-1	TRBJ1-6	.	CASKAPRGGYSPLHF	TGTGCCAGCAAAGCCCCTCGGGGGGGGTATTCACCCCTCCACTTT
.	TRBV15	TRBJ1-2	.	CATSRDRNYGYTF	TGTGCCACCAGCAGAGACAGGAACTATGGCTACACCTTC
.	TRBV5-4	TRBJ2-1	TRBD1	CASSWTGVGNEQFF	TGTGCCAGCAGCTGGACAGGGGTGGGGAATGAGCAGTTCTTC
.	TRBV5-1	TRBJ1-5	.	CASSPGEAGQPQHF	TGCGCCAGCAGCCCCGGTGAGGCCGGTCAGCCCCAGCATTTT
.	TRBV9	TRBJ1-1	TRBD1	CASSASGTGGSTEAFF	TGTGCCAGCAGCGCCTCCGGGACAGGGGGAAGTACTGAAGCTTTCTTT
.	TRBV7-2	TRBJ2-1	TRBD1	CASSLGAGGAVRPYNEQFF	TGTGCCAGCAGCTTAGGGGCAGGGGGCGCGGTGAGGCCCTACAATGAGCAGTTCTTC
.	TRBV5-1	TRBJ2-1	TRBD2	CASSLAGTYNEQFF	TGCGCCAGCAGCCTAGCGGGGACCTACAATGAGCAGTTCTTC
.	TRBV6-5	TRBJ1-3	.	CASSYSTGSGNTIYF	TGTGCCAGCAGTTACTCGACGGGGTCCGGAAACACCATATATTTT
.	TRBV18	TRBJ2-7	TRBD2	CASSPGAGGAYEQYF	TGTGCCAGCTCACCAGGAGCGGGGGGGGCCTACGAGCAGTACTTC
.	TRBV9	TRBJ2-1	TRBD2	CASSDRTSGAFNEQFF	TGTGCCAGCAGCGACCGGACTAGCGGGGCCTTCAATGAGCAGTTCTTC
.	TRBV11-2	TRBJ2-7	.	CASSLERQVLVGRYF	TGTGCCAGCAGCTTAGAAAGACAGGTACTCGTCGGTCGGTACTTC
.	TRBV4-1	TRBJ2-6	.	CASSQVSGAGANVLTF	TGCGCCAGCAGCCAAGTGTCAGGGGCAGGGGCCAACGTCCTGACTTTC
.	TRBV9	TRBJ2-3	.	CASSVSTDTQYF	TGTGCCAGCAGCGTATCGACAGATACGCAGTATTTT
.	TRBV5-8	TRBJ2-1	TRBD2	CASSRLAGSSYNEQFF	TGTGCCAGCAGCCGACTAGCGGGGAGCTCCTACAATGAGCAGTTCTTC
.	TRBV5-6	TRBJ2-3	TRBD2	CASSQISGGPTDTQYF	TGTGCCAGCAGCCAGATTAGCGGGGGGCCCACAGATACGCAGTATTTT
.	TRBV5-6	TRBJ2-3	.	CASSFGGRLTDTQYF	TGTGCCAGCAGCTTTGGCGGCCGCCTCACAGATACGCAGTATTTT
.	TRBV5-6	TRBJ2-2	TRBD1	CASSGRDRYPTGELFF	TGTGCCAGCAGCGGCCGGGACAGATATCCCACCGGGGAGCTGTTTTTT
.	TRBV19	TRBJ1-2	TRBD1	CASSATGDDYGYTF	TGTGCCAGTTCGGCGACAGGGGATGACTATGGCTACACCTTC
.	TRBV6-5	TRBJ2-2	.	CASRPQGPGELFF	TGTGCCAGCAGGCCACAGGGACCCGGGGAGCTGTTTTTT
.	TRBV5-6	TRBJ1-1	.	CASSFFSGTEAFF	TGTGCCAGCAGCTTCTTTTCCGGCACTGAAGCTTTCTTT
.	TRBV6-5	TRBJ1-2	.	CASSYVLYYGYTF	TGTGCCAGCAGTTACGTACTGTACTATGGCTACACCTTC
.	TRBV27	TRBJ1-4	.	CASSYGGGTNEKLFF	TGTGCCAGCAGCTACGGGGGGGGGACTAATGAAAAACTGTTTTTT
.	TRBV5-1	TRBJ1-1	.	CASTGVEGKAFF	TGCGCCAGCACTGGCGTGGAGGGGAAAGCTTTCTTT
.	TRBV2	TRBJ1-2	TRBD1	CASRRNRDRVSISYGYTF	TGTGCCAGCAGGCGGAACCGGGACAGGGTATCCATTAGCTATGGCTACACCTTC
once	TRBV2	TRBJ1-1	TRBD1	CASSERGGQGWTEAFF	TGTGCCAGCAGTGAAAGGGGGGGACAGGGATGGACTGAAGCTTTCTTT
.	TRBV9	TRBJ1-5	.	CASSVTGNSNQPQHF	TGTGCCAGCAGCGTTACGGGGAATAGCAATCAGCCCCAGCATTTT
.	TRBV19	TRBJ2-1	.	CASSLTGSSYNEQFF	TGTGCCAGTAGTCTAACAGGATCCTCCTACAATGAGCAGTTCTTC
.	TRBV10-3	TRBJ1-4	TRBD1	CATRDRDSANEKLFF	TGTGCCACAAGGGACAGGGATTCGGCTAATGAAAAACTGTTTTTT
once	TRBV7-9	TRBJ1-2	TRBD1	CASSFIPGQGLYTF	TGTGCCAGCAGCTTTATACCGGGACAGGGGTTATACACCTTC
.	TRBV5-1	TRBJ2-5	.	CASSLHLTVLGLQETQYF	TGCGCCAGCAGCTTACATCTGACAGTCCTGGGGTTACAAGAGACCCAGTACTTC
.	TRBV27	TRBJ2-2	.	CASSSRTSPGTGELFF	TGTGCCAGCAGTTCACGAACAAGTCCAGGCACCGGGGAGCTGTTTTTT
.	TRBV7-2	TRBJ2-1	TRBD2	CASSPTLLAGGGEQFF	TGTGCCAGCAGCCCCACACTACTAGCGGGGGGGGGTGAGCAGTTCTTC
once	TRBV2	TRBJ1-1	.	CASSLTSEGAEAFF	TGTGCCAGCTCACTGACGTCGGAGGGCGCTGAAGCTTTCTTT
.	TRBV4-2	TRBJ1-6	.	CASSQDLYNSPLHF	TGTGCCAGCAGCCAAGATCTCTATAATTCACCCCTCCACTTT
.	TRBV27	TRBJ2-3	TRBD2	CASGNLRGGLRGPSDTQYF	TGTGCCAGCGGAAACCTGCGGGGGGGCCTTCGCGGGCCGTCAGATACGCAGTATTTT
.	TRBV7-2	TRBJ2-7	TRBD2	CASSLAAASGGSNYEQYF	TGTGCCAGCAGCTTAGCCGCGGCTAGCGGGGGGTCAAACTACGAGCAGTACTTC
.	TRBV27	TRBJ2-7	.	CASPRLARDEQYF	TGTGCCAGTCCCCGGCTAGCGCGGGACGAGCAGTACTTC
.	TRBV19	TRBJ1-2	.	CASSWLRESGYTF	TGTGCCAGTAGTTGGCTTAGGGAGTCGGGCTACACCTTC
few	TRBV6-1	TRBJ1-6	.	CASSETWTYNSPLHF	TGTGCCAGCAGTGAAACTTGGACTTATAATTCACCCCTCCACTTT
once	TRBV6-5	TRBJ1-5	.	CASSSGVGNQPQHF	TGTGCCAGCAGTTCAGGGGTAGGCAATCAGCCCCAGCATTTT
.	TRBV4-1	TRBJ2-2	.	CASSYGGFNTGELFF	TGCGCCAGCAGCTATGGAGGGTTCAACACCGGGGAGCTGTTTTTT
.	TRBV4-1	TRBJ2-2	.	CASSQEGDFRFAGELFF	TGCGCCAGCAGCCAAGAGGGGGACTTTAGGTTCGCCGGGGAGCTGTTTTTT
.	TRBV28	TRBJ1-2	TRBD1	CASRITAADQDRGDGYTF	TGTGCCAGCAGAATTACTGCAGCCGACCAGGACAGGGGTGATGGCTACACCTTC
.	TRBV5-5	TRBJ2-3	.	CASSLGPTEDTQYF	TGTGCCAGCAGCTTGGGCCCCACTGAGGATACGCAGTATTTT
.	TRBV5-1	TRBJ2-3	.	CASSLYTDTQYF	TGCGCCAGCAGCCTTTACACAGATACGCAGTATTTT
few	TRBV5-1	TRBJ1-2	.	CASSLGLRGSYGYTF	TGCGCCAGCAGCTTGGGCCTCAGGGGATCCTATGGCTACACCTTC
.	TRBV7-3	TRBJ2-5	.	CASSRGREETQYF	TGTGCCAGCTCTCGCGGGCGTGAAGAGACCCAGTACTTC
.	TRBV5-6	TRBJ2-6	.	CASSPWGPDRSGANVLTF	TGTGCCAGCAGCCCCTGGGGGCCCGACCGCTCTGGGGCCAACGTCCTGACTTTC
.	TRBV13	TRBJ2-7	.	CASSLWRLTSSYEQYF	TGTGCCAGCAGCTTATGGAGGCTCACGAGCTCCTACGAGCAGTACTTC
.	TRBV19	TRBJ1-2	.	CASSISRVDYGYTF	TGTGCCAGTAGTATATCCAGGGTAGACTATGGCTACACCTTC